Listed below are T cell receptor beta chains from one sample, sequenced in a study of technical replicates of blood from a handful of donors. TCRdb's table, derived via immunoSEQ multiplex PCR, lists solely in-frame clones and lacks some. This sample has 55,000 to 70,000 clones, with 85% to 90% found just once. The sequenced material came from PBMCs. These receptors all come from a human donor in good health. Some clones in this sample may be carry-over from other donors' samples. Both conserved end residues are part of each CDR3. Each record gives: V gene, D gene, clone size, J gene, CDR3 protein, CDR3 DNA. D genes are given only for firm matches. Rows may omit the clone size; those that give it use once, few, many or a size class.

>TRBV11-3|-|-|TRBJ2-1
CASSSLLDKSNEQFF
TGTGCCAGCAGCTCCCTACTGGACAAATCCAATGAGCAGTTCTTC
>TRBV20-1|-|-|TRBJ1-2
CSASYNYGYTF
TGCAGTGCTAGTTATAACTATGGCTACACCTTC
>TRBV27|-|-|TRBJ2-7
CATGGLQGAAEQYF
TGTGCCACGGGGGGACTTCAGGGGGCAGCCGAGCAGTACTTC
>TRBV7-9|-|-|TRBJ2-1
CASSTLWGDYNEQFF
TGTGCCAGCAGCACCCTGTGGGGGGACTACAATGAGCAGTTCTTC
>TRBV4-3|-|-|TRBJ2-2
CASSQDPLAADTGELFF
TGCGCCAGCAGCCAAGATCCGTTAGCGGCGGACACCGGGGAGCTGTTTTTT
>TRBV19|-|-|TRBJ1-4
CASSINRRNEKLFF
TGTGCCAGTAGTATCAACAGACGAAATGAAAAACTGTTTTTT
>TRBV7-9|-|-|TRBJ2-3
CASSLVWQNNTDTQYF
TGTGCCAGCAGCTTAGTCTGGCAGAATAACACAGATACGCAGTATTTT
>TRBV19|-|-|TRBJ1-1
CASMGATEAFF
TGTGCCAGTATGGGGGCCACTGAAGCTTTCTTT
>TRBV7-8|TRBD1|-|TRBJ2-5
CASSRRDRQPNQETQYF
TGTGCCAGCAGCCGACGGGACAGGCAACCTAACCAAGAGACCCAGTACTTC
>TRBV7-8|-|-|TRBJ2-7
CASSLVSPFSYEQYF
TGTGCCAGCAGCTTAGTGTCTCCGTTCTCCTACGAGCAGTACTTC
>TRBV6-5|-|-|TRBJ1-2
CGGGHGYTF
TGTGGCGGGGGGCATGGCTACACCTTC
>TRBV15|-|-|TRBJ1-4
CATSREQESVLRLFF
TGTGCCACCAGCAGAGAACAAGAGTCGGTTTTGAGGCTGTTTTTT
>TRBV7-8|-|-|TRBJ1-1
CASSVGYRSFF
TGTGCCAGCAGCGTAGGATACAGGTCTTTCTTT
>TRBV11-2|TRBD2|-|TRBJ2-5
CASRGLAYQQETQYF
TGTGCCAGCAGAGGACTAGCGTACCAACAAGAGACCCAGTACTTC
>TRBV6-1|TRBD1|-|TRBJ2-2
CASRKGTGEAGELFF
TGTGCCAGCAGGAAAGGGACAGGGGAGGCCGGGGAGCTGTTTTTT
>TRBV19|TRBD1|-|TRBJ1-2
CASSIAVDRGGYGYTF
TGTGCCAGTAGTATAGCGGTGGACAGGGGAGGCTATGGCTACACCTTC
>TRBV4-3|TRBD1|-|TRBJ2-3
CASSQDGGTGFLTDTQYF
TGCGCCAGCAGCCAAGATGGTGGGACAGGATTCCTCACAGATACGCAGTATTTT
>TRBV4-3|TRBD1|-|TRBJ2-7
CASSQGPTGTEQYF
TGCGCCAGCAGCCAAGGTCCGACAGGGACCGAGCAGTACTTC
>TRBV7-2|TRBD2|-|TRBJ2-1
CASSSRTSGRNNNEQFF
TGTGCCAGCAGCTCAAGGACTAGCGGGAGGAATAACAATGAGCAGTTCTTC
>TRBV30|-|-|TRBJ2-7
CAGSTDAYEQYF
TGTGCCGGGTCGACAGATGCCTACGAGCAGTACTTC
>TRBV19|-|-|TRBJ1-5
CASRGQSSPQHF
TGTGCCAGCCGCGGACAGTCCTCGCCCCAGCATTTT
>TRBV7-2|TRBD2|-|TRBJ2-1
CASSLIAGPYNEQFF
TGTGCCAGCAGCTTAATAGCGGGGCCTTACAATGAGCAGTTCTTC
>TRBV7-9|TRBD2|-|TRBJ2-7
CASSQTGTSGRGEQYF
TGTGCCAGCAGCCAAACCGGGACTAGCGGGAGGGGCGAGCAGTACTTC
>TRBV11-1|-|-|TRBJ2-7
CASSRGSSYEQYF
TGTGCCAGCAGCCGTGGGAGCTCCTACGAGCAGTACTTC
>TRBV7-8|-|-|TRBJ2-7
CASSLGASPPGQYF
TGTGCCAGCAGCTTAGGGGCGTCCCCGCCTGGGCAGTACTTC
>TRBV10-2|-|-|TRBJ1-4
CASRLNSGLYEKLFF
TGCGCCAGCAGGCTTAACAGTGGGCTGTATGAAAAACTGTTTTTT
>TRBV27|-|-|TRBJ1-6
CASRPGVEYNSPLHF
TGTGCCAGCAGGCCCGGGGTGGAATATAATTCACCCCTCCACTTT
>TRBV7-2|TRBD2|-|TRBJ2-7
CASSPHSGVTFEQYF
TGTGCCAGCAGCCCCCACAGCGGGGTCACGTTCGAGCAGTACTTC
>TRBV5-1|TRBD1|-|TRBJ2-1
CASSLRDRGRDEQFF
TGCGCCAGCAGCCTACGGGACAGGGGTCGCGATGAGCAGTTCTTC
>TRBV19|-|-|TRBJ2-7
CASSKGRTASYEQYF
TGTGCCAGTAGTAAGGGCCGGACAGCTTCCTACGAGCAGTACTTC
>TRBV27|-|-|TRBJ1-5
CASSLGWGVNQPQHF
TGTGCCAGCAGTTTGGGGTGGGGGGTCAATCAGCCCCAGCATTTT
>TRBV4-1|TRBD2|-|TRBJ2-5
CASSQGPASGRQTQYF
TGCGCCAGCAGCCAAGGTCCGGCTAGCGGGAGGCAGACCCAGTACTTC
>TRBV18|-|-|TRBJ1-4
CASSPMTQRGEKLFF
TGTGCCAGCTCACCCATGACCCAAAGGGGTGAAAAACTGTTTTTT
>TRBV7-9|TRBD2|-|TRBJ2-3
CASSLGLAGGGTQYF
TGTGCCAGCAGCCTGGGACTAGCGGGAGGAGGTACGCAGTATTTT
>TRBV19|-|-|TRBJ2-7
CASSAQAASYEQYF
TGTGCCAGTAGTGCCCAGGCAGCCTCCTACGAGCAGTACTTC
>TRBV6-5|TRBD2|-|TRBJ2-7
CASSYGGGTYEQYF
TGTGCCAGCAGTTACGGGGGAGGGACCTACGAGCAGTACTTC
>TRBV15|TRBD1|once|TRBJ1-2
CATSRRAGQGFGYTF
TGTGCCACCAGCAGACGCGCGGGACAGGGGTTTGGCTACACCTTC
>TRBV29-1|TRBD1|-|TRBJ1-3
CSVVGQGSGNTIYF
TGCAGCGTTGTCGGACAGGGATCTGGAAACACCATATATTTT
>TRBV9|-|-|TRBJ1-3
CASNEEGSSGNTIYF
TGTGCCAGCAACGAAGAGGGCAGCTCTGGAAACACCATATATTTT
>TRBV11-3|-|-|TRBJ2-1
CASSLGLGQNEQFF
TGTGCCAGCAGCCTTGGCCTAGGCCAAAATGAGCAGTTCTTC